The 30 T cell receptor beta chains in this list originate from one sample, sequenced in a study of identical twins' blood T cells. In TCRdb, the 5' RACE reads were re-called with MiXCR into one record per CDR3 protein. The repertoire holds about 370,000 distinct CDR3 sequences, with about 28% as singletons. What was sequenced was PBMCs. The source is a woman aged 18-49 years in good health.

The chain has TRBV15 and TRBJ1-5; D remains ambiguous. Trimming left V 0 bases short and J 5 bases short, with 14 bases between. Per the germline V gene, CDR1 is LNHNV and CDR2 is YYDKDF (reference sequence). The CDR3 loop spans 16 amino acids. The CDR3, as DNA: TGTGCCACCAGCAGAGATCTAGAAGGGATGGATCAGCCCCAGCATTTT. This sequence encodes CATSRDLEGMDQPQHF.

The chain couples TRBV19 to TRBJ2-7; D is possibly TRBD1 or TRBD2 (5 bases each). CDR1 and CDR2 (germline): LNHDA, SQIVND (reference sequence). This CDR3 is 12 amino acids long. V lost 8 bases to trimming and J lost 3 bases, with 11 bases between them. CDR3 sequence reads: CASGTLGYEQYF. In DNA form, the CDR3 reads TGTGCCAGTGGGACCTTGGGCTACGAGCAGTACTTC. The whole variable domain, filled in from reference TRBV19 and TRBJ2-7, reads DGGITQSPKYLFRKEGQNVTLSCEQNLNHDAMYWYRQDPGQGLRLIYYSQIVNDFQKGDIAEGYSVSREKKESFPLTVTSAQKNPTAFYLCASGTLGYEQYFGPGTRLTVT.

This clonotype turned up a few times. The chain is built from TRBV2 and TRBJ1-2, with a weak D call TRBD1 (6 bases). The CDR3 length is 14 residues. In germline, CDR1 is SNHLY, CDR2 FYNNEI. V was clipped by 6 bases and J by 4 bases, with 15 bases between them. Written as DNA, the CDR3 is TGTGCCAGCAGGCTTCCGGGGGCGGGCTATGGCTACACCTTC. It translates to CASRLPGAGYGYTF. The full variable domain, with the rest looked up from reference TRBV2 and TRBJ1-2, is EPEVTQTPSHQVTQMGQEVILRCVPISNHLYFYWYRQILGQKVEFLVSFYNNEISEKSEIFDDQFSVERPDGSNFTLKIRSTKLEDSAMYFCASRLPGAGYGYTFGSGTRLTVV.

To note about this clonotype: At one boundary the junction diverges from the germline segment, which might be a read error. The V gene is TRBV5-1, the J gene TRBJ2-3, with D maybe TRBD1 (6 bases). The CDR3 sequence is 14 residues long. The germline gives CDR1 SGHRS, CDR2 YFSETQ. CDR3 DNA: TGCGCCAGCAGCTTGGTCCAGGGGATGGATATGCAGTATTTT. Amino acid sequence: CASSLVQGMDMQYF.

This chain uses TRBV5-1 with TRBJ2-3; D remains ambiguous. Per germline, CDR1 SGHRS and CDR2 YFSETQ. CDR3 length: 16 residues. Trimming took off 3 bases at V and 0 bases at J, with 14 bases between the two ends. The CDR3 loop is CASSSSQTPSTDTQYF. In DNA form, the CDR3 reads TGCGCCAGCAGCTCCTCACAAACCCCTAGCACAGATACGCAGTATTTT.

The CDR3 DNA follows: TGCGCCAGCAAGAAAGGGACGGAGGAAACCGGGGAGCTGTTTTTT. Translation gives CASKKGTEETGELFF. This chain links TRBV5-1 with TRBJ2-2; D assignment may be TRBD1 or TRBD2 (5 bases each). CDR3 length equals 15 residues. Germline V gene data show CDR1 as SGHRS and CDR2 as YFSETQ. The ends were cut back, 6 bases at V and 5 bases at J, with 17 bases in the middle.

On this clonotype: One end of the junction varies from germline; a read error may be responsible. The chain recombines TRBV20-1 with TRBJ2-7, with D perhaps TRBD1 or TRBD2 (6 bases each). This CDR3 has 13 amino acids. Germline V gives CDR1 DFQATT, CDR2 SNEGSKA (reference sequence). The CDR3 is CSASSPGAEEHYF. The CDR3 nucleotides are TGCAGTGCTAGTTCCCCGGGGGCTGAAGAGCATTACTTC.

V usage is TRBV5-1 and J usage is TRBJ1-5; D is unresolved. The V gene's germline CDR1 is SGHRS and CDR2 YFSETQ. The CDR3 contains 15 residues. The V end lost 0 bases, the J end lost 7 bases, and 14 bases lay between the germline ends. The DNA of the CDR3 is TGCGCCAGCAGCTTGGATAGCCCCAGCGAGCAGCCCCAGCATTTT. This translates into CASSLDSPSEQPQHF.

V is TRBV20-1 and J is TRBJ2-3, with D possibly TRBD2 on 6 matching bases. Germline V CDR1 and CDR2: DFQATT, SNEGSKA (reference sequence). V gave up 6 bases and J gave up 4 bases, with 17 bases separating them. The CDR3 has 14 amino acids. The CDR3 protein is CSAQGAGEADTQYF. Written as DNA, the CDR3 is TGCAGTGCGCAAGGGGCCGGGGAGGCAGATACGCAGTATTTT.

V and J are TRBV6-2 or TRBV6-3 and TRBJ1-1; possible D gene TRBD1, 6 bases. Trimming left V 11 bases short and J 7 bases short, with 20 bases between. CDR1 and CDR2 from the germline V gene are MNHEY and SVGEGT. The CDR3 is 13 amino acids. The CDR3 sequence: CAGNFGGRFEAFF. CDR3 DNA sequence: TGTGCCGGCAATTTCGGGGGGCGATTTGAAGCTTTCTTT.

The chain employs TRBV10-3 and TRBJ2-2; 7 bases are shared with TRBD1. V trimming: 7 bases; J trimming: 6 bases; junction bases outside the gene matches: 8. There are 14 residues in the CDR3. Germline assignment: CDR1 ENHRY and CDR2 SYGVKD. The CDR3 DNA follows: TGTGCCATCACCCTGACAGGGCAGTCCGGGGAGCTGTTTTTT. Translated, it gives CAITLTGQSGELFF.

This clonotype was seen only a few times. The V gene is TRBV5-8, the J gene TRBJ2-3; D gene ambiguous. Germline values: CDR1 SGHTS, CDR2 YDEGEE. The CDR3 sequence is 18 residues long. V lost 0 bases and J 0 bases, leaving 17 bases between the germline ends. The CDR3 loop reads CASSLANQAHSSTDTQYF. CDR3 in DNA: TGTGCCAGCAGCTTGGCCAATCAGGCCCACTCTAGCACAGATACGCAGTATTTT.

The sample holds a few counts of this clonotype. The chain links TRBV5-6 to TRBJ1-6; D uncertain. CDR3 length: 14 amino acids. Germline V gene lookup returns CDR1 SGHDT and CDR2 YYEEEE. V gave up 5 bases and J gave up 9 bases, with 15 bases separating them. The CDR3 coding sequence is TGTGCCAGCAGTCGAACGGGGTTGGTTTCACCCCTCCACTTT. Translating it yields CASSRTGLVSPLHF.

This clonotype has only a few counts. V usage is TRBV6-5 and J usage is TRBJ2-5; D possibly corresponds to TRBD1 (6 bases). V lost 2 bases to trimming and J lost 1 base, with 11 bases between them. CDR1 MNHEY and CDR2 SVGAGI come from the germline V gene. CDR3 length: 15 amino acids. CDR3 DNA sequence: TGTGCCAGCAGTTACAGGGGGATGATCCAAGAGACCCAGTACTTC. Amino acids: CASSYRGMIQETQYF.

This clonotype was picked up a small number of times. The chain links TRBV29-1 to TRBJ1-3, with 11 bases lining up with TRBD1. Germline V gives CDR1 SQVTM, CDR2 ANQGSEA. Germline trimming cut 5 bases from V and 4 bases from J; bases unmatched to any gene: 4. This CDR3 spans 14 amino acids. CDR3 coding DNA: TGCAGCGTTTGGGACAGGGGGGCCGGAAACACCATATATTTT. Translation: CSVWDRGAGNTIYF.

This clonotype was observed a handful of times. This chain connects TRBV20-1 to TRBJ1-2; possibly TRBD1 for D (6 bases). CDR1 DFQATT and CDR2 SNEGSKA come from the germline V gene (reference sequence). The V end was cut by 6 bases, the J end by 7 bases, with 18 bases between. The CDR3 is made up of 13 amino acids. Written as DNA, the CDR3 is TGCAGTGCGCGGGACACCTTACCTTTTGGCTACACCTTC. This translates into CSARDTLPFGYTF.

The chain joins TRBV11-2 to TRBJ1-2; D is unclear. CDR3 size: 14 residues. Trimming took 6 bases from V and 4 from J, leaving 15 bases between them. Germline V gene data show CDR1 as SGHAT and CDR2 as FQNNGV. CDR3 region: CASSRLGASYGYTF. The CDR3 DNA follows: TGTGCCAGCAGTCGGTTGGGAGCTAGCTATGGCTACACCTTC. Based on the CDR3 plus reference TRBV11-2 and TRBJ1-2, the full variable domain is EAGVAQSPRYKIIEKRQSVAFWCNPISGHATLYWYQQILGQGPKLLIQFQNNGVVDDSQLPKDRFSAERLKGVDSTLKIQPAKLEDSAVYLCASSRLGASYGYTFGSGTRLTVV.

The chain combines TRBV29-1 with TRBJ1-1; 7 bases map to TRBD1. V lost 6 bases to trimming and J lost 1 base; unmatched junction nucleotides: 5. CDR1 is SQVTM and CDR2 is ANQGSEA in the germline V gene. The CDR3 has 13 residues. The CDR3 region is CSVPGQRNTEAFF. The CDR3 nucleotides read TGCAGCGTGCCGGGACAGAGGAACACTGAAGCTTTCTTT.

This clonotype was counted between two and nine times. The CDR3 sequence is CSVEDLGGPRTDTQYF. The CDR3 coding sequence is TGCAGCGTTGAAGATCTCGGCGGGCCAAGAACGGATACGCAGTATTTT. This rearrangement joins TRBV29-1 to TRBJ2-3; a possible D gene is TRBD2 (5 bases). V lost 0 bases and J lost 6, with 19 bases in between. The length of the CDR3 is 16 residues. Germline V lookup: CDR1 SQVTM, CDR2 ANQGSEA.

This clonotype was observed a handful of times. The rearrangement links TRBV11-2 to TRBJ2-5, with TRBD2 matching over 8 bases. This CDR3 has 14 residues. Germline CDR1 is SGHAT and CDR2 is FQNNGV. V shed 1 base and J 3 bases; nucleotides not matched to a gene: 1. CDR3 residues: CASSLVLAEETQYF. CDR3 bases: TGTGCCAGCAGCTTAGTACTAGCGGAAGAGACCCAGTACTTC. Looking up the rest from reference TRBV11-2 and TRBJ2-5 gives the full variable domain: EAGVAQSPRYKIIEKRQSVAFWCNPISGHATLYWYQQILGQGPKLLIQFQNNGVVDDSQLPKDRFSAERLKGVDSTLKIQPAKLEDSAVYLCASSLVLAEETQYFGPGTRLLVL.

V gene TRBV27 combines with J gene TRBJ2-7; 12 bases match TRBD2. Germline values: CDR1 MNHEY, CDR2 SMNVEV (reference sequence). J was trimmed by 4 bases and V by 6 bases; bases with no gene match: 7. The CDR3 sequence is 15 residues long. CDR3 in DNA: TGTGCCAGCAGAACCTGGACTAGCGGGACGTACGAGCAGTACTTC. It is translated as CASRTWTSGTYEQYF.

The V gene is TRBV25-1, the J gene TRBJ1-1; maybe TRBD1 (5 bases). Trimming pared 3 bases from V and 5 bases from J, leaving 13 bases between. The germline gives CDR1 MGHDK, CDR2 SYGVNS. This CDR3 comprises 14 residues. Here the CDR3 reads CASSEGDWGTEAFF. The CDR3 DNA follows: TGTGCCAGCAGTGAGGGCGATTGGGGGACTGAAGCTTTCTTT.

The sample holds a few counts of this clonotype. V gene TRBV6-5 combines with J gene TRBJ2-1; D gene ambiguous. The V and J ends lost 5 bases and 0 bases respectively, with 8 bases between them. This CDR3 contains 14 residues. Germline lookup yields CDR1 MNHEY and CDR2 SVGAGI. The CDR3 nucleotides read TGTGCCAGCAGTCCCGACATCTCCTACAATGAGCAGTTCTTC. It is translated as CASSPDISYNEQFF.

This clonotype turned up a few times. The chain has TRBV29-1 and TRBJ1-3; 7 positions agree with TRBD1. The CDR3 runs to 13 residues. Germline-derived CDR1 and CDR2 are SQVTM and ANQGSEA. V shed 4 bases and J 2 bases; nucleotides not matched to a gene: 2. The CDR3 region has the DNA TGCAGCGTTGCAGGGGGAGCTGGAAACACCATATATTTT. This encodes CSVAGGAGNTIYF.

This clonotype was seen ten or more times. This chain links TRBV27 with TRBJ1-1; D gene unclear. V dropped 3 bases and J dropped 1 base, with 6 bases sitting between them. CDR3 length: 13 amino acids. Germline V CDR1 and CDR2: MNHEY, SMNVEV (reference sequence). DNA for the CDR3: TGTGCCAGCAGTTTTCCCGGGAACACTGAAGCTTTCTTT. It is translated as CASSFPGNTEAFF.

This clonotype was counted only a few times. J is TRBJ2-1 and V is TRBV29-1; perhaps TRBD2 as D (6 bases). CDR3 length equals 14 residues. CDR1 SQVTM and CDR2 ANQGSEA come from the germline V gene. V lost 2 bases and J lost 4, with 12 bases in between. The CDR3 bases are TGCAGCGTTGAAACTAGCCCTAATTACAATGAGCAGTTCTTC. It specifies CSVETSPNYNEQFF.

This clonotype showed up just a few times. CDR3 nucleotide sequence: TGCGCCAGCAGCCAAGGTCGGACGAGCTCCTACGAGCAGTACTTC. It codes for CASSQGRTSSYEQYF. The chain combines TRBV4-3 with TRBJ2-7; no reliable D call. CDR1 and CDR2 from the germline V gene are LGHNA and YSLEER. Trimming took off 1 base at V and 0 bases at J, with 10 bases between the two ends. CDR3 length equals 15 residues.

The J gene is TRBJ1-1, the V gene TRBV29-1; D unresolved. V was cut by 4 bases and J by 0 bases, with 12 bases left in between. Germline assignment: CDR1 SQVTM and CDR2 ANQGSEA. CDR3 length: 14 residues. The CDR3 nucleotides are TGCAGCGTTGTGATGGCGGAACTGAACACTGAAGCTTTCTTT. Translated, it gives CSVVMAELNTEAFF.

The sample holds a few counts of this clonotype. The rearrangement links TRBV29-1 to TRBJ1-2, with a tentative D call TRBD1 (5 bases). The V gene's germline CDR1 is SQVTM and CDR2 ANQGSEA. Trimming took off 8 bases at V and 8 bases at J, with 24 bases between the two ends. The CDR3 is made up of 14 amino acids. The CDR3 is CSSVEGTAARGYTF. The CDR3, as DNA: TGCAGCTCCGTAGAAGGGACGGCGGCACGGGGCTACACCTTC.

V is TRBV5-1 and J is TRBJ2-3; TRBD2 aligns across 8 bases. The junction had 10 bases not matched to a gene; V was cut back by 4 bases and J by 3 bases. The CDR3 has 16 amino acids. CDR1 is SGHRS and CDR2 is YFSETQ in the germline V gene. The CDR3 region has the DNA TGCGCCAGCAGCCCAGGAAAGACTAGCGAGACAGATACGCAGTATTTT. This gives the protein CASSPGKTSETDTQYF.